The clone carrying this T cell receptor beta chain came up a few times. The target antigen is unknown. This specimen belongs to a study of blood T cells in healthy people across ages. Study outcomes and limitations: Getting older went along with TCR beta diversity per million T cells dropping roughly linearly.

A J-beta primer mix and a sample-barcoded 5' primer were used in a second PCR of roughly 6 to 12 cycles. TCRdb used MiXCR to reprocess the 5' RACE reads, holding one entry per CDR3 protein. The sample holds about 700,000 distinct CDR3 sequences, about a third seen once. Sequenced input: blood. The origin of this receptor is a woman aged 80 or older in good health.

CDR3 sequence: CSARDSSYEQYF. The CDR3 nucleotides read TGCAGTGCTAGAGATAGCAGTTACGAGCAGTACTTC. V is TRBV20-1 and J is TRBJ2-5; D gene unclear. The J call may be faulty, since TRBJ2-7 better matches the DNA end. From germline, CDR1 is DFQATT and CDR2 SNEGSKA (reference sequence). The CDR3 runs to 12 residues.